This T cell receptor (beta chain) was observed in a study of T cells in Graves' hyperthyroidism and ophthalmopathy (dated by TCRdb to 2018 to 2020). Regarding the study in general: Peripheral blood was collected at initial diagnosis, before any treatment. To identify distinguishing TCR V-J signatures, a discovery cohort of around 98 patients was used, comprising some 43 with Graves' ophthalmopathy and some 57 with stable Graves' hyperthyroidism. Prospective prediction of ophthalmopathy was tested in an independent validation cohort of fewer than 20 hyperthyroidism patients and 17 patients who later progressed to ophthalmopathy. The 75 to 100 discovery patients were divided at random into training and test sets in a 7:3 ratio. In addition, the study compared T-cell repertoires in thyroid tissue and in blood from roughly six Graves' hyperthyroidism patients. After blood sampling, hyperthyroidism patients were treated with methimazole at a starting dose of 30 mg daily, and ophthalmopathy patients were treated with high-dose intravenous methylprednisolone. According to the paper, TCR Vbeta CDR3 sequencing was carried out on approximately 140 peripheral blood samples, which came from fewer than 50 ophthalmopathy, fewer than 80 hyperthyroidism and roughly 17 progressor patients. Overall study results and their limits: Most expanded thyroid clonotypes (frequency above 0.001) were also found in blood, which suggests that blood repertoires may mirror thyroid immune responses. No statistical method was used to set the sample size in advance, and investigators knew the group allocation. A 13 V-J signature model separated ophthalmopathy from stable hyperthyroidism, with around 91% sensitivity and about 81% specificity in cross-validation and 80%/75% in testing. In validation, progression to ophthalmopathy was predicted by the model with 70.59% sensitivity and roughly 72% specificity, a median of approximately 6.5 months before onset.

The TCR beta CDR3 regions were amplified from RNA transcripts. The first round of RT-PCR for the TCR CDR3 was performed with the HTBI primer set and the Qiagen OneStep RT-PCR kit. Libraries were constructed in a second round of multiplex PCR, after which size selection and purification were carried out. Libraries were sequenced paired-end with 100 bp reads on an Illumina HiSeq2000. The paper's processing steps were these. SOAPnuke was used to process the raw data, removing reads that contained adapters or uncalled bases, had a mean Phred below 15, or lacked an exact match to the constant primer or identifier. COPE v1.2.5 was used to merge the high-quality paired reads, and each unique nucleotide sequence was defined as a clonotype. MiTCR v1.1 was used to align clonotypes to the IMGT TRBV, TRBD and TRBJ reference segments. The analysis included only V-J combinations with a frequency above 0.0001, which together covered over 98% of the repertoires. The TCS score was defined as the ratio of F50 (clonal expansion) to E x V (chaos), calculated using BLOSUM62-based TCRdist between CDR3 peptides within each V-J. Welch's t-statistics and random forest reduced around 510 V-J features to roughly 13, which were used in a naive Bayes classifier (R e1071). TCRdb trimmed public reads at Q25 via fastp, called clones via MiXCR and kept in-frame beta chains. Each entry merges the rows of one CDR3 protein and shows their most common DNA and genes. TCRdb's processing, not the study's, gives the V and J calls here. Recorded for this sample are about 710,000 distinct CDR3 sequences; about a sixth of them occurred a single time. The ten largest clones take up approximately 8% of the sample.

As for this clonotype: The antigen it recognizes is unknown. Base qualities were left out, and no much larger clone turns up one base away.

V is cut by 5 bases and J by 4 bases, and the space between the germline ends is 11 bases. The germline V gene (reference sequence) provides CDR1 LNHDA and CDR2 SQIVND. CDR3 length: 14 amino acids, cysteine to phenylalanine. The sequence is cut down to CDR3 DNA, 42 bases in frame from base 1. Stable Graves' hyperthyroidism was defined as no progression to ophthalmopathy during 18 months of follow-up. Hyperthyroidism patients were aged 18 to 65 years and newly diagnosed, with disease duration of less than 2 months. Exclusion was applied to patients with uncontrolled infections, other autoimmune diseases, pregnancy or lactation. Clinical symptoms, serum thyroxine and TRAb, thyroid ultrasound, and orbital computed tomography formed the basis for the diagnoses. PBMCs were isolated from more than 9 ml of fresh peripheral blood by Ficoll-Paque density gradient centrifugation. Total RNA was extracted with Trizol reagent, and quality was checked on an Agilent 2100 Bioanalyzer.

Recombination connected TRBV19 to TRBJ2-2; the D gene is possibly TRBD1, with 6 bases matching. The sequencing sample was made of blood. This receptor was obtained from a man aged 18-30 years with Graves' hyperthyroidism. The sequenced DNA is TGTGCCAGTAGTGGGGGACATAGCACCGGGGAGCTGTTTTTT. Translated, it gives CASSGGHSTGELFF.